This T cell receptor beta chain emerged from a study of monozygotic twins with cystic fibrosis. Background on the study: Library input was three micrograms of fragmented DNA, with 15 PCR cycles.

Here immunoSEQ multiplex PCR was the method, and the copy in TCRdb shows in-frame clones only, minus some. The sample holds 30,000 to 40,000 clones, 85% to 95% seen once. J was trimmed by 6 bases and V by 0 bases; bases with no gene match: 10. The CDR3 contains 16 residues. Per germline, CDR1 MNHNY and CDR2 SVGAGI (reference sequence). Study outcomes and limitations: Monozygotic CF twin pairs shared significantly more nucleotide-identical clonotypes than unrelated CF individuals did. J usage was most co-twin-similar in 8 of 16 pairs, V in 13. No link emerged between shared CDR3 counts and age, concordance or severity.

Points on this clone: Antigen: not known.

This clonotype was sampled from a boy aged 2-9 years with cystic fibrosis. The material sequenced was blood. The chain links TRBV6-6 to TRBJ2-5, with 7 bases fitting TRBD2. In DNA, the CDR3 is TGTGCCAGCAGTTACTCGGTCGGGGGGACTGGGAAGACCCAGTACTTC. Translated: CASSYSVGGTGKTQYF.